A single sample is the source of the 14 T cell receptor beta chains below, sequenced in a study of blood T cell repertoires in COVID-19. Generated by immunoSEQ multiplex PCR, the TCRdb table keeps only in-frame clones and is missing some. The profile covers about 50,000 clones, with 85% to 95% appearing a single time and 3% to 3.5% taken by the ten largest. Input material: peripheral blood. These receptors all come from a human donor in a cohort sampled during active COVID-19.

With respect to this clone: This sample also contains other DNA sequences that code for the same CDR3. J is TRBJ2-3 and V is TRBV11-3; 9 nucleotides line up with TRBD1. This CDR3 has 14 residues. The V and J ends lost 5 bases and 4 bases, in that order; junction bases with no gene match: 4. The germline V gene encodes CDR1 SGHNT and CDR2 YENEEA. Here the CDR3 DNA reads TGTGCCAGCAGCAGGACAGGGGCAGCAGATACGCAGTATTTT. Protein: CASSRTGAADTQYF.

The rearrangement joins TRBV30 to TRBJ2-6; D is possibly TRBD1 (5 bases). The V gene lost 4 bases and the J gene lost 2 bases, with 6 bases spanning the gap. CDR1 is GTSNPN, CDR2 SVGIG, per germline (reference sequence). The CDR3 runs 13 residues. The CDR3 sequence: CAWTGTGANVLTF. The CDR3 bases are TGTGCCTGGACAGGGACTGGGGCCAACGTCCTGACTTTC.

DNA for the CDR3: TGTGCCAGCAGAAGACAGGTTTATGGGGAGCTGTTTTTT. Protein product: CASRRQVYGELFF. The chain links TRBV6-5 to TRBJ2-2; a possible D gene is TRBD1 (6 bases). Germline CDR1 MNHEY, CDR2 SVGAGI. Trimming cost V 6 bases and J 8 bases, with 13 bases left between them. CDR3 length: 13 amino acids.

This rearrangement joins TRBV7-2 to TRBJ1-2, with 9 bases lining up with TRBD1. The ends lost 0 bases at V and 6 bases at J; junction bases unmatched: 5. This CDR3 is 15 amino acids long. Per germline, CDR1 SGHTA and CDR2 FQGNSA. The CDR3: CASSLALQGANGYTF. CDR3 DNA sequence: TGTGCCAGCAGCTTAGCGCTACAGGGGGCAAATGGCTACACCTTC.

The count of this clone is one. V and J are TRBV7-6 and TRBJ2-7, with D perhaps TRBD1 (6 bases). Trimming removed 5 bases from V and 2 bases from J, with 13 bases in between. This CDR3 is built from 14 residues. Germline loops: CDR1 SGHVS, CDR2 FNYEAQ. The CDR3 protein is CASSKTGGPYEQYF. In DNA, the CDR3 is TGTGCCAGCAGCAAGACAGGCGGACCCTACGAGCAGTACTTC.

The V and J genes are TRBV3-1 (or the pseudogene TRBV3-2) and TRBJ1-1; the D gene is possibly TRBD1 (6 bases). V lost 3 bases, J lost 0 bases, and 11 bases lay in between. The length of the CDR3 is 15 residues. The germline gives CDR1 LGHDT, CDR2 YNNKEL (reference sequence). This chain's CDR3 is CASSQNRELNTEAFF. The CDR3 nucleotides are TGTGCCAGCAGCCAGAACAGGGAGTTGAACACTGAAGCTTTCTTT.

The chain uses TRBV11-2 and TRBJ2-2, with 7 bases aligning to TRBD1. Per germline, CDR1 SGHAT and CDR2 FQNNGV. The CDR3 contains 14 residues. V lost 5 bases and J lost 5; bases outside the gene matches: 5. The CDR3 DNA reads TGTGCCAGCAGCAACGTACAGGGGACCGGGGAGCTGTTTTTT. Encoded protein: CASSNVQGTGELFF.

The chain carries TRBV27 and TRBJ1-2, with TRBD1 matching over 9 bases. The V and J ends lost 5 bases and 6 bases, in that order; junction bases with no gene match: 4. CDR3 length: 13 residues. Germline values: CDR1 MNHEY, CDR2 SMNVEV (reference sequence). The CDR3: CASSPRTGDGYTF. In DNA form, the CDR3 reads TGTGCCAGCAGTCCTCGGACAGGGGATGGCTACACCTTC.

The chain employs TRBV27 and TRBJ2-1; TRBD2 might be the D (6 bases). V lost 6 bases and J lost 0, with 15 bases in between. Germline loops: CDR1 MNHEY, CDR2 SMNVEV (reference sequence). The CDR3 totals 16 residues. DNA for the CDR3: TGTGCCAGCAGGAGTGGAGGGAGAAGCTCCTACAATGAGCAGTTCTTC. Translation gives CASRSGGRSSYNEQFF.

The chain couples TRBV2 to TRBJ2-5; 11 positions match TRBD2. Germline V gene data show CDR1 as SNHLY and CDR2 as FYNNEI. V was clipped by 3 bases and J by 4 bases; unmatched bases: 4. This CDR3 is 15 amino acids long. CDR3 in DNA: TGTGCCAGCAGTGATAGCGGGGGGGCCGGAGAGACCCAGTACTTC. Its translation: CASSDSGGAGETQYF.

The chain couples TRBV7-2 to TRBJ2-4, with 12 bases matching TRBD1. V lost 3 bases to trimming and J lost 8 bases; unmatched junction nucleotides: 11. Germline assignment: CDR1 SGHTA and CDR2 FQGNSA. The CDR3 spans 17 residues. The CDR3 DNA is TGTGCCAGCAGCTTGGGAGGTGGGACAGGGGGCCGGGACATTCAGTACTTC. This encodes CASSLGGGTGGRDIQYF.

The CDR3 is CASSERHRDTQGLAGADTQYF. In DNA form, the CDR3 reads TGTGCCAGCAGTGAACGTCACAGGGACACCCAGGGACTAGCGGGAGCAGATACGCAGTATTTT. The V and J genes are TRBV2 and TRBJ2-3; 14 bases fit TRBD2. This CDR3 is built from 21 residues. V trimming: 2 bases; J trimming: 4 bases; junction bases outside the gene matches: 17. The V gene's germline CDR1 is SNHLY and CDR2 FYNNEI.

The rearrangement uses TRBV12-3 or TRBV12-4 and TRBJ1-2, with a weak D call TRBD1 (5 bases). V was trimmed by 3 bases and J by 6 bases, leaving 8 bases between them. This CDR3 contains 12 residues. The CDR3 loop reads CASSFPGHGYTF. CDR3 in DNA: TGTGCCAGCAGTTTTCCAGGGCATGGCTACACCTTC.

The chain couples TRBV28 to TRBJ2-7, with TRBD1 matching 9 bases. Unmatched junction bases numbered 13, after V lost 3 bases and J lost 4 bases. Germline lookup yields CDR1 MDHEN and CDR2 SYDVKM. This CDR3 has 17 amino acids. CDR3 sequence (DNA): TGTGCCAGCAGTTTTAGTACCGACGGACAGGGGTGGTACGAGCAGTACTTC. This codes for CASSFSTDGQGWYEQYF.